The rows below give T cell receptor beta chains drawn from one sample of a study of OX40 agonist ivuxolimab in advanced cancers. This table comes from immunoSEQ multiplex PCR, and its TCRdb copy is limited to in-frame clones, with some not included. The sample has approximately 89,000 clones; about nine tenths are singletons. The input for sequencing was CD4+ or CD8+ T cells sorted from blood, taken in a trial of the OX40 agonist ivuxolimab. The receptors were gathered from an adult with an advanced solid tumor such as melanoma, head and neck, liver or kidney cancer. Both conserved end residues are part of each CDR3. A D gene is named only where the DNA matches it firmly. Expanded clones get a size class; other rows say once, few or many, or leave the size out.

CASSLGLAGEQFF	TGCGCCAGCAGCTTGGGACTAGCGGGTGAGCAGTTCTTC	TRBD2	TRBJ2-1	NA	TRBV5-1
CASSVAGLVRNEQFF	TGTGCCAGCAGCGTAGCTGGACTAGTAAGGAATGAGCAGTTCTTC	TRBD2	TRBJ2-1	NA	TRBV9
CASSWTNGNTIYF	TGTGCCAGTAGTTGGACAAACGGAAACACCATATATTTT	NA	TRBJ1-3	NA	TRBV19
CASSQDRVRTNEKLFF	TGTGCCAGCAGTCAGGACAGGGTGAGAACTAATGAAAAACTGTTTTTT	TRBD1	TRBJ1-4	NA	TRBV5-5
CASRTDARSYEQYF	TGTGCCAGCAGAACGGACGCCCGATCCTACGAGCAGTACTTC	NA	TRBJ2-7	NA	TRBV6-5
CASQREEDSGNTIYF	TGTGCCAGCCAGCGAGAGGAAGACTCTGGAAACACCATATATTTT	NA	TRBJ1-3	NA	TRBV6-5
CASSRQIEEKLFF	TGTGCCAGCAGCCGTCAAATAGAAGAAAAACTGTTTTTT	NA	TRBJ1-4	NA	TRBV5-5
CASSGGSGNTGELFF	TGTGCCAGCAGTGGAGGTAGCGGTAACACCGGGGAGCTGTTTTTT	NA	TRBJ2-2	few	TRBV2
CASSPRVDGAGSEQFF	TGTGCCAGCAGCCCTAGAGTAGACGGTGCGGGTAGTGAGCAGTTCTTC	NA	TRBJ2-1	NA	TRBV9
CATSRDIIAQGGEKLFF	TGTGCCACCAGCAGAGATATCATAGCACAGGGAGGGGAAAAACTGTTTTTT	NA	TRBJ1-4	NA	TRBV15
CASSVTGSYEQYF	TGCGCCAGCAGCGTTACAGGTTCCTACGAGCAGTACTTC	NA	TRBJ2-7	once	TRBV5-1
CASSLYAVQNTEAFF	TGTGCCAGCAGCTTATACGCGGTTCAGAACACTGAAGCTTTCTTT	NA	TRBJ1-1	NA	TRBV7-9
CASSSAGGSYEQYF	TGTGCCAGCAGTTCGGCAGGGGGCTCCTACGAGCAGTACTTC	TRBD1	TRBJ2-7	few	TRBV6-5
CASSHQLRTGPTGELFF	TGTGCCAGCAGCCACCAGCTCAGGACAGGGCCCACCGGGGAGCTGTTTTTT	TRBD1	TRBJ2-2	NA	TRBV9
CASTLGGGQFF	TGTGCCAGCACCCTAGGGGGAGGGCAGTTCTTC	NA	TRBJ2-1	NA	TRBV6-5
CAWTGGKETQYF	TGTGCCTGGACAGGGGGAAAAGAGACCCAGTACTTC	TRBD1	TRBJ2-5	NA	TRBV30
CASSPPGTGNMNTEAFF	TGTGCCAGCTCACCCCCTGGGACAGGCAACATGAACACTGAAGCTTTCTTT	TRBD1	TRBJ1-1	NA	TRBV18
CAWSAPETQYF	TGTGCCTGGAGTGCGCCAGAGACCCAGTACTTC	NA	TRBJ2-5	NA	TRBV30
CATATRVGVLEQFF	TGTGCCACCGCCACTAGGGTGGGAGTCCTAGAGCAGTTCTTC	NA	TRBJ2-1	NA	TRBV19
CASSLGLAGGTDTQYF	TGTGCCAGCAGCTTAGGGCTAGCGGGGGGCACAGATACGCAGTATTTT	TRBD2	TRBJ2-3	NA	TRBV7-4
CASSQGDRGDTDTQYF	TGCGCCAGCAGCCAAGGGGACAGGGGTGACACAGATACGCAGTATTTT	TRBD1	TRBJ2-3	NA	TRBV4-3
CSARDFGGNAF	TGCAGTGCTAGAGATTTTGGAGGTAATGCCTTC	NA	TRBJ1-2	NA	TRBV20-1
CASTTTYTDTQYF	TGCGCCAGCACGACAACTTACACAGATACGCAGTATTTT	NA	TRBJ2-3	NA	TRBV5-1
CARSSYPRGGGGFNYGYTF	TGTGCCAGAAGCTCCTACCCTAGGGGGGGTGGTGGCTTTAACTATGGCTACACCTTC	NA	TRBJ1-2	NA	TRBV7-5
CASSPTQDNYEQYF	TGTGCCAGCAGCCCAACACAGGATAACTACGAGCAGTACTTC	NA	TRBJ2-7	NA	TRBV7-2
CASSIPWDNEQFF	TGTGCCAGTAGTATCCCTTGGGACAATGAGCAGTTCTTC	NA	TRBJ2-1	NA	TRBV19
CASSFRYKQFF	TGTGCCAGCAGCTTCAGGTATAAGCAGTTCTTC	NA	TRBJ2-1	NA	TRBV5-6
CASTPKTGLPYGYTF	TGTGCCAGCACCCCCAAGACAGGGCTCCCCTATGGCTACACCTTC	TRBD1	TRBJ1-2	NA	TRBV27
CASSLEWGDQPQHF	TGCGCCAGCAGCTTGGAGTGGGGAGATCAGCCCCAGCATTTT	NA	TRBJ1-5	NA	TRBV5-1
CASGPSHIQYF	TGTGCCAGCGGCCCTTCCCACATTCAGTACTTC	NA	TRBJ2-4	NA	TRBV27
CASSLSSGVSSSYNEQFF	TGTGCCAGCAGCTTAAGTAGCGGGGTATCCAGCTCCTACAATGAGCAGTTCTTC	TRBD2	TRBJ2-1	NA	TRBV7-2
CASSSIRAHEQYF	TGTGCCAGCAGTTCGATAAGGGCCCACGAGCAGTACTTC	NA	TRBJ2-7	NA	TRBV6-6
CASTPARGFLSGANVLTF	TGTGCCAGTACTCCAGCTAGGGGGTTTCTCTCTGGGGCCAACGTCCTGACTTTC	NA	TRBJ2-6	NA	TRBV19
CASSLGLAGAGPHEQYF	TGTGCCAGCAGCCTAGGACTAGCGGGGGCCGGCCCCCACGAGCAGTACTTC	TRBD2	TRBJ2-7	NA	TRBV5-6
CASSQDPGFSNQPQHF	TGCGCCAGCAGCCAAGACCCGGGGTTTAGCAATCAGCCCCAGCATTTT	NA	TRBJ1-5	NA	TRBV4-3
CASSEVRGANEKLFF	TGTGCCAGCAGTGAAGTTCGGGGGGCTAATGAAAAACTGTTTTTT	NA	TRBJ1-4	NA	TRBV6-1
CASSLEWQAWTPGGYTF	TGTGCCAGCAGCTTGGAGTGGCAGGCCTGGACCCCGGGGGGCTACACCTTC	NA	TRBJ1-2	NA	TRBV5-5
CASSNWGEAFF	TGTGCCAGCAGTAATTGGGGTGAAGCTTTCTTT	NA	TRBJ1-1	few	TRBV6-5
CASSLKGPGVQPQHF	TGTGCCAGCAGCTTAAAAGGGCCCGGTGTTCAGCCCCAGCATTTT	NA	TRBJ1-5	NA	TRBV13
CASSLVPDTPHNSPLHF	TGTGCCAGCAGCTTAGTCCCTGACACTCCACATAATTCACCCCTCCACTTT	NA	TRBJ1-6	NA	TRBV7-8